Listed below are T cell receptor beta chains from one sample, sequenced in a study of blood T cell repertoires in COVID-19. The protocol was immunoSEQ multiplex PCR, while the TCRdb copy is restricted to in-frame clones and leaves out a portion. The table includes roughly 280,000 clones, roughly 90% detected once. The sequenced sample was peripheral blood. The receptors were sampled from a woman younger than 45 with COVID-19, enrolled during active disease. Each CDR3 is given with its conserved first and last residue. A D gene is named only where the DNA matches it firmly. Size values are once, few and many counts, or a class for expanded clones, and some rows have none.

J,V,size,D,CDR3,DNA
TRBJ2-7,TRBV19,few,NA,CASSSGHPYEQYF,TGTGCCAGTAGCTCCGGACATCCCTACGAGCAGTACTTC
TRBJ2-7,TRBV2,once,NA,CASSEVRKSF,TGTGCCAGCAGTGAGGTGCGGAAGAGTTTC
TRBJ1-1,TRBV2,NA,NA,CASSTTGRSTEAFF,TGTGCCAGCAGTACTACCGGGAGGAGCACTGAAGCTTTCTTT
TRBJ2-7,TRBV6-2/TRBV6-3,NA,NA,CASSSQGTRFEQYF,TGTGCCAGCAGTTCCCAGGGGACCCGCTTCGAGCAGTACTTC
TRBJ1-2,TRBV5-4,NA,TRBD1,CASSYTGGLTNYGYTF,TGTGCCAGCAGCTACACAGGGGGCTTGACTAACTATGGCTACACCTTC
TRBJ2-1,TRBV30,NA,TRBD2,CAWFRLAAYNEQFF,TGTGCCTGGTTTAGACTAGCGGCCTACAATGAGCAGTTCTTC
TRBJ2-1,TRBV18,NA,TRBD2,CASSGPSGLNNEQFF,TGTGCCAGCTCAGGACCTAGCGGACTTAACAATGAGCAGTTCTTC
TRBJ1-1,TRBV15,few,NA,CATSRGTVNTEAFF,TGTGCCACCAGCCGCGGGACGGTGAACACTGAAGCTTTCTTT
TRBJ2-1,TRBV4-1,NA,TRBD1,CASSRRGQGGSYNEQFF,TGCGCCAGCAGCCGGCGAGGACAGGGGGGCTCCTACAATGAGCAGTTCTTC
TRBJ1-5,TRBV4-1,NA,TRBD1,CASSQGRQGDQPQHF,TGCGCCAGCAGCCAGGGACGACAGGGCGATCAGCCCCAGCATTTT
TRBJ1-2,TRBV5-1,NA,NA,CASSLASGTYGYTF,TGCGCCAGCAGCTTGGCTTCAGGAACGTATGGCTACACCTTC